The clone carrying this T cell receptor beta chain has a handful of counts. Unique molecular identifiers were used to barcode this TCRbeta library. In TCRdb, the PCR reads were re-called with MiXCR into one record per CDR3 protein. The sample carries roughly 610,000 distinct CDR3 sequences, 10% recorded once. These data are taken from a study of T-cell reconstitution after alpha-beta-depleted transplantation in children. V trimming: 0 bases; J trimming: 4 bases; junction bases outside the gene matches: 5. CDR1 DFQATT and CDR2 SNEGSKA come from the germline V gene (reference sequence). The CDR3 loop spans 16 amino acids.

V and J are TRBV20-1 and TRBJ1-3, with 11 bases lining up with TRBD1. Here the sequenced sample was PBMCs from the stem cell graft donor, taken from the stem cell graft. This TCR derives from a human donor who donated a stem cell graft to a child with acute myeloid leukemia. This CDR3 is CSARDSGQGAGNTIYF. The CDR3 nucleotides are TGCAGTGCTAGAGATAGCGGACAGGGGGCAGGAAACACCATATATTTT.